The 18 T cell receptor beta chains given below trace back to one sample, sequenced in a study of blood T cells in healthy people across ages. Next came a second PCR, run for about 7 to 12 cycles, which used a sample-barcoded 5' primer along with a J-beta primer mix. TCRdb re-called the 5' RACE reads through MiXCR, storing one row per CDR3 protein. The data contain about 1.5 million distinct CDR3 sequences, roughly 43% of them singletons. Sequencing was carried out using blood. The origin of the receptors is a woman aged 18 to 35 in good health.

There are many counts of this clonotype. This sequence joins TRBV20-1 and TRBJ2-3; 8 positions match TRBD2. The CDR3 consists of 13 residues. With 6 bases clipped from V and 2 bases from J, the junction kept 4 bases outside the gene matches. Germline values: CDR1 DFQATT, CDR2 SNEGSKA (reference sequence). CDR3 in DNA: TGCAGTGCGGTAGCGGGGACCACAGATACGCAGTATTTT. Its protein is CSAVAGTTDTQYF.

The chain recombines TRBV2 with TRBJ1-1; unclear D gene. Trimming took 6 bases from V and 1 from J, leaving 9 bases between them. The CDR3 totals 13 residues. The germline gives CDR1 SNHLY, CDR2 FYNNEI. The CDR3 DNA sequence: TGTGCCAGCAGAACACCAGCGAACACTGAAGCTTTCTTT. Translated: CASRTPANTEAFF.

The rearrangement links TRBV3-1 to TRBJ2-2; no clear D gene. The closer fit of TRBJ1-1 to the DNA end suggests the J call may be wrong. Germline V CDR1 and CDR2: LGHDT, YNNKEL (reference sequence). The CDR3 runs 12 residues. Here the CDR3 reads CASSQEPRGAFF. Here the CDR3 DNA reads TGTGCCAGCAGCCAAGAACCGCGGGGAGCTTTCTTT.

The rearrangement links TRBV7-9 to TRBJ1-1; the D is unclear. Trimming cost V 1 base and J 1 base, with 10 bases left between them. CDR1 is SEHNR and CDR2 is FQNEAQ in the germline V gene (reference sequence). The CDR3 runs 15 residues. The DNA for the CDR3 is TGTGCCAGCAGCTTAGAAGTTTCCGGGAACACTGAAGCTTTCTTT. This sequence encodes CASSLEVSGNTEAFF.

The rearrangement uses TRBV20-1 and TRBJ2-3; D is unclear. CDR3 size: 13 residues. Germline V lookup: CDR1 DFQATT, CDR2 SNEGSKA (reference sequence). V was clipped by 0 bases and J by 2 bases, with 6 bases between them. The CDR3 reads CSARDPATDTQYF. The CDR3 bases are TGCAGTGCTAGAGACCCTGCCACAGATACGCAGTATTTT.

A note on this clonotype: This could be a read error, since a much larger clone is one nucleotide away. The gene calls are TRBV6-6 and TRBJ2-5, with D possibly matching TRBD1 (7 bases). Trimming took off 5 bases at V and 5 bases at J, with 12 bases between the two ends. CDR1 and CDR2 from the germline V gene are MNHNY and SVGAGI (reference sequence). The CDR3 loop spans 13 amino acids. The CDR3 sequence is CASSASGGETQYF. CDR3 nucleotides: TGTGCCAGCAGTGCCTCAGGGGGGGAGACCCAGTACTTC.

The V gene is TRBV20-1, the J gene TRBJ1-2; perhaps TRBD1 as D (6 bases). The CDR3 runs 13 residues. Trimming removed 3 bases from V and 5 bases from J, with 13 bases in between. The germline V gene has CDR1 DFQATT and CDR2 SNEGSKA (reference sequence). The CDR3 is CSASTQGRYGYTF. Written as DNA, the CDR3 is TGCAGTGCTAGTACTCAGGGGCGGTATGGCTACACCTTC.

The chain carries TRBV4-3 and TRBJ1-6, with 7 bases matching TRBD1. This CDR3 contains 16 residues. Germline values: CDR1 LGHNA, CDR2 YSLEER. Trimming took 1 base from V and 5 from J; bases not matched to a gene: 5. The CDR3 spells CASSQGTGANNSPLHF. The DNA of the CDR3 is TGCGCCAGCAGCCAAGGCACAGGGGCAAATAATTCACCCCTCCACTTT.

The V and J genes are TRBV20-1 and TRBJ2-1, with TRBD2 identical over 11 bases. Germline CDR1 DFQATT, CDR2 SNEGSKA (reference sequence). V shed 0 bases, J shed 6 bases, and the junction held 13 bases outside the gene matches. This CDR3 spans 18 amino acids. The CDR3 sequence is CSARDPYGVAGGGNEQFF. In nucleotides, the CDR3 is TGCAGTGCTAGAGATCCCTACGGGGTAGCGGGAGGGGGCAATGAGCAGTTCTTC.

V is TRBV7-3 and J is TRBJ2-3; D possibly corresponds to TRBD2 (5 bases). Germline V CDR1 and CDR2: SGHTA, FQGTGA. The CDR3 is made up of 14 amino acids. Trimming left V 8 bases short and J 2 bases short, with 14 bases between. CDR3 protein: CASRGSSVTDTQYF. The DNA for the CDR3 is TGTGCCAGCCGGGGATCTTCCGTCACAGATACGCAGTATTTT.

The table lists this clonotype with a few counts. This chain uses TRBV20-1 with TRBJ2-1; TRBD2 agrees at 7 bases. The CDR3 consists of 14 residues. Looked up from germline, CDR1 is DFQATT and CDR2 is SNEGSKA (reference sequence). V trimming: 2 bases; J trimming: 5 bases; junction bases outside the gene matches: 6. The CDR3 sequence is CSARRGTINNEQFF. In DNA form, the CDR3 reads TGCAGTGCTAGACGGGGGACTATCAACAATGAGCAGTTCTTC.

The rearrangement joins TRBV5-1 to TRBJ1-4; D not certain. CDR3 length: 14 amino acids. Germline lookup yields CDR1 SGHRS and CDR2 YFSETQ. Trimming removed 2 bases from V and 0 bases from J, with 5 bases in between. CDR3 bases: TGCGCCAGCAGCTTTACGGCAACTAATGAAAAACTGTTTTTT. Its protein product is CASSFTATNEKLFF.

On this clonotype: A much larger clone differs by one base, so this may be a read error. The chain carries TRBV4-1 and TRBJ2-7; D gene ambiguous. Germline CDR1 and CDR2: MGHRA and YSYEKL. The CDR3 length is 16 residues. The V and J ends lost 0 bases and 2 bases respectively, with 14 bases between them. The CDR3 DNA follows: TGCGCCAGCAGCCAAGAAAGGTCCGTCAGCCCCTACGAGCAGTACTTC. Translation gives CASSQERSVSPYEQYF.

This clonotype was seen a handful of times. The V and J genes are TRBV20-1 and TRBJ2-1, with 9 bases fitting TRBD2. Germline CDR1 is DFQATT and CDR2 is SNEGSKA (reference sequence). The CDR3 consists of 15 residues. The V and J ends lost 0 bases and 7 bases, in that order; junction bases with no gene match: 7. The CDR3 DNA reads as TGCAGTGCTAGAGATAGCGGGAGCTCCCCAAATGAGCAGTTCTTC. Amino acid sequence: CSARDSGSSPNEQFF.

This clonotype has a handful of counts. The genes are TRBV20-1 and TRBJ2-3; D perhaps matches TRBD2 (5 bases). Germline CDR1 reads DFQATT; CDR2 reads SNEGSKA (reference sequence). The CDR3 extends over 12 amino acids. Trimming left V 4 bases short and J 9 bases short, with 14 bases between. The CDR3 protein is CSATRDEGTQYF. In DNA form, the CDR3 reads TGCAGTGCTACCAGAGATGAGGGAACGCAGTATTTT.

This clonotype was recorded only once. The V call is TRBV4-1, the J call TRBJ1-2, with no clear D. The CDR3 has 13 residues. CDR1 is MGHRA and CDR2 is YSYEKL in the germline V gene. Trimming took off 1 base at V and 7 bases at J, with 10 bases between the two ends. The CDR3 is CASSQGGVSGYTF. The CDR3 DNA is TGCGCCAGCAGCCAAGGTGGGGTATCTGGCTACACCTTC.

The rearrangement links TRBV6-5 to TRBJ2-3; TRBD2 might be the D (5 bases). Germline assignment: CDR1 MNHEY and CDR2 SVGAGI. Trimming removed 0 bases from V and 13 bases from J, with 14 bases in between. The CDR3 totals 13 residues. CDR3 bases: TGTGCCAGCAGTTACTCGACGACTACCGACAAGTATTTT. Protein product: CASSYSTTTDKYF.

The table lists this clonotype with a few counts. The chain has TRBV7-2 and TRBJ1-5; D not resolved. The V gene lost 5 bases and the J gene lost 0 bases, with 8 bases spanning the gap. CDR1 SGHTA and CDR2 FQGNSA come from the germline V gene. The length of the CDR3 is 14 residues. CDR3 amino acids: CASSQQNSNQPQHF. The CDR3 nucleotides are TGTGCCAGCAGCCAACAAAATAGCAATCAGCCCCAGCATTTT.